The subject of this entry is one T cell receptor (beta chain). Its antigen is unidentified. The sample originates from a study of shared clonotypes between healthy human individuals. Study information: Every donor yielded three CD4 naive, three CD4 memory, two CD8 naive and one CD8 memory plate. Whole-study results and caveats: Naive subsets generally had larger estimated richness than memory subsets. The researchers took only blood, and tissue repertoires probably look different.

Sorted subsets were amplified in replicate PCRs using around 0.2 ug DNA, about 30,000 T cell genomes. Sequenced by immunoSEQ multiplex PCR; TCRdb stores in-frame clones only, minus some. The top ten clones hold around 1.7% of a sample with around 1.9 million clones, about 92% of them seen once. Naive-designated CD8 cells lacked CD45RO, were positively enriched for CCR7, and omitted terminally differentiated effector memory CD45RA+ cells. CDR1 SGHRS and CDR2 YFSETQ come from the germline V gene. The CDR3 spans 18 residues. V lost 3 bases and J lost 4; bases outside the gene matches: 14. Sequenced input: naive CD8+ T cells from PBMCs. The chain couples TRBV5-1 to TRBJ2-2; 8 bases align to TRBD1. The sequence was collected from a man aged 18 to 35 in good health. Some clones in this sample may be carry-over from other donors' samples. The CDR3: CASSSILSQGAFTGELFF. Written as DNA, the CDR3 is TGCGCCAGCAGCTCAATTCTAAGCCAGGGGGCGTTCACCGGGGAGCTGTTTTTT.